Listed here is a single TCR beta chain. Its antigen is currently unknown. The repertoire was sequenced with immunoSEQ multiplex PCR; TCRdb's copy has only in-frame clones and lacks some. The sample lists some 72,000 clones; about 96% were seen once. These data are taken from a study of human thymus T cells. Findings and caveats of the study: Thymic and blood repertoires seemed to show skewed V and J gene use. Unrelated individuals reportedly shared highly overlapping thymic TCR repertoires.

The CDR3 is made up of 15 amino acids. Germline CDR1 is MNHEY and CDR2 is SVGAGI. Trimming took 2 bases from V and 6 from J, leaving 14 bases between them. Surgeons resected thymus tissue during corrective heart surgery. All donors were healthy Finnish infants who were undergoing corrective surgery to treat congenital heart defects. The sample consisted of thymus tissue. The TCR comes from a boy younger than two with a congenital heart defect but otherwise immunologically healthy. The chain is built from TRBV6-5 and TRBJ2-1, with D possibly being TRBD2 (5 bases). CDR3 DNA: TGTGCCAGCAGTTACCCTCCTGGGGAGATCAATGAGCAGTTCTTC. It specifies CASSYPPGEINEQFF.